These 30 T cell receptor beta chains were sequenced from one sample in a study of CD8 T cells in ankylosing spondylitis. Study-wide findings and caveats: Seemingly distinctive of ankylosing spondylitis blood was a TCR beta motif formed by eight highly homologous variants.

Antigens for these TCRs are unknown. MiXCR, run by TCRdb on the 5' RACE reads, gives a single entry per CDR3 protein. The repertoire holds some 240,000 distinct CDR3 sequences, with 7.3% as singletons. The sequenced sample consisted of blood, either unsorted or a sorted T cell fraction (not recorded which). The receptor source for this set is a male donor with ankylosing spondylitis.

This clonotype has just a few counts. This rearrangement joins TRBV4-3 to TRBJ2-2; TRBD1 matches at 8 bases. Germline loops: CDR1 LGHNA, CDR2 YSLEER. V was pared by 3 bases and J by 2 bases, with 5 bases of the junction left unmatched. This CDR3 comprises 16 residues. For the CDR3, the DNA is TGCGCCAGCAGCCAGGGGACAGGCCTAAACACCGGGGAGCTGTTTTTT. It codes for CASSQGTGLNTGELFF.

In this sample, this clonotype turned up a few times. The rearrangement links TRBV11-2 to TRBJ1-1; D remains ambiguous. The CDR3 loop spans 13 amino acids. V lost 7 bases and J 1 base, leaving 10 bases between the germline ends. Germline CDR1 SGHAT, CDR2 FQNNGV. The CDR3 nucleotides are TGTGCCAGCACCAAGCCCAGGAACACTGAAGCTTTCTTT. As protein: CASTKPRNTEAFF.

This clonotype was seen only a few times. As DNA, the CDR3 is TGTGCCAGCAGCTCTGAAGCCTACGAGCAGTACTTC. This sequence encodes CASSSEAYEQYF. This chain joins TRBV7-2 and TRBJ2-7; no clear D gene. The CDR3 has 12 amino acids. Per the germline V gene, CDR1 is SGHTA and CDR2 is FQGNSA. Trimming stripped 4 bases from V and 2 bases from J, with 6 bases between.

This clonotype came up many times. V is TRBV29-1 and J is TRBJ2-7, with 10 bases lining up with TRBD2. This CDR3 has 12 amino acids. The J segment lost 3 bases and the V segment lost 5 bases, leaving 1 base of the junction unmatched. Germline lookup yields CDR1 SQVTM and CDR2 ANQGSEA. CDR3 sequence: CSVSGGVYEQYF. The DNA for the CDR3 is TGCAGCGTTAGCGGGGGGGTCTACGAGCAGTACTTC.

This clonotype was counted ten times or more. V and J are TRBV28 and TRBJ2-2; TRBD1 matches at 7 bases. This CDR3 comprises 14 residues. Trimming took 4 bases from V and 4 from J; bases not matched to a gene: 3. From germline, CDR1 is MDHEN and CDR2 SYDVKM. The CDR3 bases are TGTGCCAGCAGTTGGACAGGCGCCACCGGGGAGCTGTTTTTT. Protein sequence: CASSWTGATGELFF.

This clonotype was observed a handful of times. The chain joins TRBV7-2 to TRBJ2-5, with D possibly TRBD2 on 6 matching bases. The CDR3 is 15 amino acids. Trimming stripped 5 bases from V and 5 bases from J, with 18 bases between. Germline values: CDR1 SGHTA, CDR2 FQGNSA. CDR3 DNA: TGTGCCAGCAGCGAAGCTCCCTTTCGGGAGGAGACCCAGTACTTC. This gives the protein CASSEAPFREETQYF. Filled out from reference TRBV7-2 and TRBJ2-5, the complete variable domain reads GAGVSQSPSNKVTEKGKDVELRCDPISGHTALYWYRQSLGQGLEFLIYFQGNSAPDKSGLPSDRFSAERTGGSVSTLTIQRTQQEDSAVYLCASSEAPFREETQYFGPGTRLLVL.

This clonotype was seen more than once but under ten times. J is TRBJ2-5 and V is TRBV27, with D uncertain. The CDR3 contains 12 residues. V was shortened by 6 bases and J by 5 bases, with 10 bases between the two germline ends. Looked up from germline, CDR1 is MNHEY and CDR2 is SMNVEV (reference sequence). Here the CDR3 DNA reads TGTGCCAGCAGGAGTCTGGGGGAGACCCAGTACTTC. It codes for CASRSLGETQYF.

This clonotype was counted many times. The V and J genes are TRBV30 and TRBJ2-5; D is possibly TRBD2 (6 bases). There are 15 residues in the CDR3. Germline-derived CDR1 and CDR2 are GTSNPN and SVGIG (reference sequence). V was shortened by 0 bases and J by 0 bases, with 11 bases between the two germline ends. The chain's CDR3 is CAWSVRRAYQETQYF. Here the CDR3 DNA reads TGTGCCTGGAGTGTACGGAGGGCGTACCAAGAGACCCAGTACTTC.

This clonotype was counted only a few times. This chain uses TRBV6-1 with TRBJ2-7; TRBD2 might be the D (5 bases). V was pared by 0 bases and J by 4 bases, with 19 bases between. Germline loops: CDR1 MNHNS, CDR2 SASEGT. There are 17 residues in the CDR3. The CDR3 nucleotides read TGTGCCAGCAGTGAAGCCCTTCGACACTTCGGGGAGTACGAGCAGTACTTC. Translation: CASSEALRHFGEYEQYF.

The rearrangement links TRBV5-1 to TRBJ2-4, with D perhaps matching TRBD1 (6 bases). V lost 6 bases, J lost 3 bases, and 16 bases lay in between. This CDR3 has 15 amino acids. Germline lookup yields CDR1 SGHRS and CDR2 YFSETQ. The CDR3 bases are TGCGCCAGCACCGACGTGGGGGCAGGCAAAAACATTCAGTACTTC. Translation gives CASTDVGAGKNIQYF.

This clonotype was found many times. The gene calls are TRBV7-3 and TRBJ2-3; TRBD2 is a possible D gene (6 bases). CDR1 and CDR2 (germline): SGHTA, FQGTGA. This CDR3 contains 15 residues. Trimming removed 2 bases at V and 2 bases at J, with 11 bases between. The CDR3 DNA sequence: TGTGCCAGCAGCTTAGGGGGGTGGCCCACAGATACGCAGTATTTT. It encodes CASSLGGWPTDTQYF.

The sample holds many counts of this clonotype. The chain has TRBV27 and TRBJ2-3; weak D call: TRBD1 (6 bases). This CDR3 has 12 residues. Germline CDR1 MNHEY, CDR2 SMNVEV (reference sequence). The germline V and J ends were trimmed by 4 bases and 4 bases, with 6 bases remaining between them. The CDR3 DNA is TGTGCCAGCAGTTCAGGGGCAGATACGCAGTATTTT. This encodes CASSSGADTQYF.

The table lists this clonotype with many counts. The chain employs TRBV7-9 and TRBJ2-2; TRBD1 is a possible D gene (5 bases). Germline CDR1 is SEHNR and CDR2 is FQNEAQ (reference sequence). This CDR3 has 15 amino acids. Trimming stripped 8 bases from V and 0 bases from J, with 13 bases between. This CDR3 reads CASFTRTTNTGELFF. CDR3 sequence (DNA): TGTGCCAGCTTCACTCGGACAACGAACACCGGGGAGCTGTTTTTT.

The chain joins TRBV7-9 to TRBJ2-3; weak D call: TRBD1 (5 bases). Germline assignment: CDR1 SEHNR and CDR2 FQNEAQ (reference sequence). V was trimmed by 4 bases and J by 1 base, leaving 18 bases between them. The CDR3 is made up of 17 amino acids. The CDR3 DNA follows: TGTGCCAGCAGCTCAAAGGTGGTGGACATCGGCACAGATACGCAGTATTTT. Its protein is CASSSKVVDIGTDTQYF. Looking up the rest from reference TRBV7-9 and TRBJ2-3 gives the full variable domain: DTGVSQNPRHKITKRGQNVTFRCDPISEHNRLYWYRQTLGQGPEFLTYFQNEAQLEKSRLLSDRFSAERPKGSFSTLEIQRTEQGDSAMYLCASSSKVVDIGTDTQYFGPGTRLTVL.

This clonotype was seen ten or more times. The rearrangement uses TRBV20-1 and TRBJ1-2, with a weak D call TRBD1 (5 bases). The CDR3 sequence is 15 residues long. The V end was cut by 1 base, the J end by 4 bases, with 16 bases between. From germline, CDR1 is DFQATT and CDR2 SNEGSKA (reference sequence). In DNA form, the CDR3 reads TGCAGTGCTAGAGTTCAAGGGGAGGTCGCCTATGGCTACACCTTC. Amino acids: CSARVQGEVAYGYTF.

This rearrangement joins TRBV11-2 to TRBJ1-4; TRBD1 is a possible D gene (6 bases). Germline CDR1 is SGHAT and CDR2 is FQNNGV. The CDR3 is 21 amino acids. Trimming shortened V by 2 bases and J by 8 bases, and 33 bases separated the two germline ends. DNA for the CDR3: TGTGCCAGCAGCTTACTACCCCCCCGCACGGGGGGCGCGGGGTCTCGAGAAAAACTGTTTTTT. Protein: CASSLLPPRTGGAGSREKLFF.

This clonotype was detected ten times or more. The chain couples TRBV6-5 to TRBJ2-1, with TRBD1 identical over 7 bases. The CDR3 has 12 amino acids. CDR1 MNHEY and CDR2 SVGAGI come from the germline V gene. Losses at the gene ends were 5 bases for V and 9 bases for J; bases not matched to a gene: 4. The CDR3 DNA reads as TGTGCCAGCAGTAGGGGGCCGGGTGAGCAGTTCTTC. Translating gives CASSRGPGEQFF.

The chain recombines TRBV19 with TRBJ2-7, with D perhaps matching TRBD2 (6 bases). Trimming pared 5 bases from V and 2 bases from J, leaving 10 bases between. The CDR3 contains 13 residues. Germline V CDR1 and CDR2: LNHDA, SQIVND (reference sequence). The DNA of the CDR3 is TGTGCCAGTAGTCCGGGAGATCCCTACGAGCAGTACTTC. Residues: CASSPGDPYEQYF. Combining the CDR3 with reference TRBV19 and TRBJ2-7 gives the whole variable domain DGGITQSPKYLFRKEGQNVTLSCEQNLNHDAMYWYRQDPGQGLRLIYYSQIVNDFQKGDIAEGYSVSREKKESFPLTVTSAQKNPTAFYLCASSPGDPYEQYFGPGTRLTVT.

This clonotype occurred many times. The chain combines TRBV7-8 with TRBJ1-5, with D perhaps TRBD1 (6 bases). The CDR3 is made up of 14 amino acids. The V and J ends lost 3 bases and 3 bases respectively, with 9 bases between them. Germline V gives CDR1 SGHVS, CDR2 FQNEAQ. The DNA for the CDR3 is TGTGCCAGCAGCTTCGGGACACCCAATCAGCCCCAGCATTTT. It encodes CASSFGTPNQPQHF. The full variable domain, rest sourced from reference TRBV7-8 and TRBJ1-5, is GAGVSQSPRYKVAKRGQDVALRCDPISGHVSLFWYQQALGQGPEFLTYFQNEAQLDKSGLPSDRFFAERPEGSVSTLKIQRTQQEDSAVYLCASSFGTPNQPQHFGDGTRLSIL.

The sample holds many counts of this clonotype. The chain recombines TRBV27 with TRBJ2-1, with TRBD1 matching 10 bases. The ends lost 5 bases at V and 7 bases at J; junction bases unmatched: 8. Germline lookup yields CDR1 MNHEY and CDR2 SMNVEV (reference sequence). The CDR3 is 15 amino acids. This CDR3 is CASSLTGTGVNEQFF. The CDR3 DNA is TGTGCCAGCAGTCTAACCGGGACAGGGGTGAATGAGCAGTTCTTC.

This clonotype appeared a few times. CDR3 amino acids: CASSQRTLGNTIYF. The CDR3 coding sequence is TGCGCCAGCAGTCAACGGACACTTGGAAACACCATATATTTT. The rearrangement joins TRBV4-3 to TRBJ1-3, with TRBD1 as a possible D gene (5 bases). The CDR3 has 14 amino acids. CDR1 and CDR2 from the germline V gene are LGHNA and YSLEER. V was shortened by 6 bases and J by 3 bases, with 12 bases between the two germline ends.

This clonotype was recorded at least ten times. The chain combines TRBV18 with TRBJ1-1; possibly TRBD1 for D (5 bases). This CDR3 has 15 residues. From germline, CDR1 is KGHSH and CDR2 LQKENI. Deletions cut 5 bases from V and 1 base from J, with 14 bases between. Here the CDR3 reads CASSFWQGRNTEAFF. For the CDR3, the DNA is TGTGCCAGCTCATTCTGGCAGGGCCGGAACACTGAAGCTTTCTTT.

This clonotype was detected ten times or more. This rearrangement joins TRBV7-2 to TRBJ1-1; no clear D. Trimming removed 1 base at V and 0 bases at J, with 9 bases between. This CDR3 has 15 amino acids. CDR1 and CDR2 (germline): SGHTA, FQGNSA. CDR3 sequence (DNA): TGTGCCAGCAGCTTAGTTCGGGTTATGAACACTGAAGCTTTCTTT. Its protein product is CASSLVRVMNTEAFF.

This clonotype was picked up a small number of times. The chain couples TRBV7-9 to TRBJ2-7, with D perhaps given as TRBD1 or TRBD2 (5 bases each). Trimming left V 1 base short and J 0 bases short, with 16 bases between. The germline V gene has CDR1 SEHNR and CDR2 FQNEAQ (reference sequence). The CDR3 contains 17 residues. The CDR3 sequence is CASSLEGWGFLSYEQYF. CDR3 nucleotides: TGTGCCAGCAGCTTAGAAGGTTGGGGGTTTCTCTCCTACGAGCAGTACTTC. Variable domain in full (rest from reference TRBV7-9 and TRBJ2-7): DTGVSQNPRHKITKRGQNVTFRCDPISEHNRLYWYRQTLGQGPEFLTYFQNEAQLEKSRLLSDRFSAERPKGSFSTLEIQRTEQGDSAMYLCASSLEGWGFLSYEQYFGPGTRLTVT.

This clonotype was seen many times. This chain links TRBV7-8 with TRBJ1-1; weak D call: TRBD1 (5 bases). The CDR3 runs to 16 residues. Per the germline V gene, CDR1 is SGHVS and CDR2 is FQNEAQ. V gave up 3 bases and J gave up 5 bases, with 19 bases separating them. CDR3 sequence: CASSFPSNLGETEAFF. The CDR3 coding sequence is TGTGCCAGCAGCTTTCCGTCAAATTTAGGGGAAACTGAAGCTTTCTTT. Combining the CDR3 with reference TRBV7-8 and TRBJ1-1 gives the whole variable domain GAGVSQSPRYKVAKRGQDVALRCDPISGHVSLFWYQQALGQGPEFLTYFQNEAQLDKSGLPSDRFFAERPEGSVSTLKIQRTQQEDSAVYLCASSFPSNLGETEAFFGQGTRLTVV.

This clonotype was counted at least ten times. The rearrangement joins TRBV4-3 to TRBJ2-7, with no clear D. CDR3 length equals 14 residues. V was pared by 0 bases and J by 0 bases, with 6 bases between. CDR1 LGHNA and CDR2 YSLEER come from the germline V gene. CDR3 DNA: TGCGCCAGCAGCCAAGATTCTAGCTCCTACGAGCAGTACTTC. Its translation is CASSQDSSSYEQYF.

This clonotype was seen more than once but under ten times. The chain links TRBV12-3 or TRBV12-4 to TRBJ2-3, with 8 nucleotides matching TRBD1. The J segment lost 2 bases and the V segment lost 3 bases, leaving 13 bases of the junction unmatched. This CDR3 has 18 residues. The CDR3 reads CASSFLRGRTGSTDTQYF. CDR3 coding DNA: TGTGCCAGCAGTTTTTTACGAGGGAGGACAGGGTCCACAGATACGCAGTATTTT.

This clonotype was recorded many times. The V call is TRBV20-1, the J call TRBJ1-2; maybe TRBD1 (5 bases). The CDR3 runs to 14 residues. Germline-derived CDR1 and CDR2 are DFQATT and SNEGSKA (reference sequence). Trimming stripped 0 bases from V and 4 bases from J, with 12 bases between. CDR3 sequence: CSARDPTALYGYTF. The CDR3 DNA follows: TGCAGTGCTAGAGACCCGACAGCGCTCTATGGCTACACCTTC.

This clonotype was counted ten times or more. The chain employs TRBV27 and TRBJ2-7; 9 nucleotides line up with TRBD1. Trimming cost V 3 bases and J 4 bases; bases outside gene matches: 4. This CDR3 spans 14 amino acids. Germline values: CDR1 MNHEY, CDR2 SMNVEV (reference sequence). The CDR3 spells CASSFGTGQYEQYF. CDR3 DNA: TGTGCCAGCAGTTTCGGGACAGGGCAGTACGAGCAGTACTTC.

The table lists this clonotype with a few counts. The chain carries TRBV6-1 and TRBJ1-1; D remains ambiguous. The CDR3 spans 15 residues. Germline V CDR1 and CDR2: MNHNS, SASEGT. The germline V and J ends were trimmed by 5 bases and 4 bases, with 17 bases remaining between them. CDR3 residues: CASSPILGEATEAFF. The DNA of the CDR3 is TGTGCCAGCAGTCCTATCCTTGGGGAGGCCACTGAAGCTTTCTTT.